The following is a T cell receptor (beta chain) sequence with its context. Its cognate antigen is unknown. As the sequencing template, cDNA was produced by extracting RNA and reverse transcribing it. Data came from immunoSEQ multiplex PCR; TCRdb stores just in-frame clones and leaves some out. The table has about 170,000 clones, 50% to 75% seen once; the top ten hold under 20%. This entry belongs to a study of CD8+ T cells in alopecia areata. The study, taken as a whole, reports: Across lesional scalp, and particularly alopecia totalis/universalis, clonality surpassed that of normal scalp.

Treatment meaning: oral pan-JAK inhibitor, 5-10 mg twice daily. The ends were cut back, 5 bases at V and 5 bases at J, with 12 bases in the middle. The CDR3 contains 14 residues. Germline loops: CDR1 MGHDK, CDR2 SYGVNS. Source: CD4+ T cells sorted from blood, taken at approximately week 60, from a patient treated with tofacitinib. The chain employs TRBV25-1 and TRBJ1-4; a possible D gene is TRBD1 (5 bases). The sequence was obtained from a human donor with alopecia areata. CDR3 in DNA: TGTGCCAGCAGTCTCCCCGGGGGGAATGAAAAACTGTTTTTT. It codes for CASSLPGGNEKLFF.